These T cell receptor beta chains were read from a single sample in a study of OX40 agonist ivuxolimab in advanced cancers. Libraries were prepared by immunoSEQ multiplex PCR; TCRdb keeps only in-frame clonotypes and omits some of them. The data show more than 25,000 clones, 75% to 90% seen once. The specimen was CD4+ or CD8+ T cells sorted from blood, collected in a trial of the OX40 agonist ivuxolimab. The receptors derive from an adult with an advanced solid tumor such as melanoma, head and neck, liver or kidney cancer. The CDR3 runs from the conserved cysteine through the conserved F or W. Fields, in order: J gene, V gene, D gene, clone size, CDR3 protein, CDR3 DNA. The D gene is left open where the match is weak. Expanded clones get a size class; other rows say once, few or many, or leave the size out.

TRBJ2-7	TRBV25-1	.	.	CASSESPSPYEQYF	TGTGCCAGCAGTGAGAGTCCCAGCCCCTACGAGCAGTACTTC
TRBJ2-1	TRBV4-3	.	few	CASSQEEGASYNEQFF	TGCGCCAGCAGCCAAGAGGAGGGGGCCTCCTACAATGAGCAGTTCTTC
TRBJ1-4	TRBV19	.	.	CASSILIGFNEKLFF	TGTGCCAGTAGTATTTTGATCGGGTTTAATGAAAAACTGTTTTTT
TRBJ1-5	TRBV15	.	once	CATSRGDVGNQPQHF	TGTGCCACCAGCAGAGGGGATGTGGGCAATCAGCCCCAGCATTTT
TRBJ2-7	TRBV28	.	.	CASSLRGLGREQYF	TGTGCCAGCAGTTTGCGGGGGCTAGGTAGAGAGCAGTACTTC
TRBJ2-1	TRBV7-8	.	.	CASSPPAIEQFF	TGTGCCAGCAGCCCCCCGGCTATTGAGCAGTTCTTC
TRBJ1-5	TRBV7-2	.	.	CASSSIPTDSNQPQHF	TGTGCCAGCAGCTCAATTCCTACAGATAGCAATCAGCCCCAGCATTTT
TRBJ2-5	TRBV7-9	.	.	CASGSLGETQYF	TGTGCCAGCGGGAGTCTCGGGGAGACCCAGTACTTC
TRBJ2-1	TRBV19	.	medium-sized	CASSIIGGTYNEQFF	TGTGCCAGTAGTATTATCGGCGGGACCTACAATGAGCAGTTCTTC
TRBJ2-3	TRBV10-1	.	.	CASSLTGPDTQYF	TGCGCCAGCAGCTTGACTGGCCCCGATACGCAGTATTTT
TRBJ2-4	TRBV25-1	TRBD1	.	CASSQGDIQYF	TGTGCCAGCAGCCAGGGGGACATTCAGTACTTC
TRBJ2-5	TRBV11-2	TRBD2	once	CASSLAAGGQETQYF	TGTGCCAGCAGCTTAGCGGCGGGAGGTCAAGAGACCCAGTACTTC
TRBJ2-3	TRBV29-1	TRBD1	.	CSVEEGQGERYTQYF	TGCAGCGTTGAAGAGGGACAGGGCGAACGTTATACGCAGTATTTT
TRBJ2-7	TRBV10-2	.	.	CASSSAYEQYF	TGCGCCAGCAGTTCTGCCTACGAGCAGTACTTC
TRBJ2-7	TRBV6-1	.	.	CASSGGRETYEQYF	TGTGCCAGCAGTGGGGGCAGGGAAACCTACGAGCAGTACTTC
TRBJ2-7	TRBV13	.	.	CASSSSGYEQYF	TGTGCCAGCAGCTCGTCCGGCTACGAGCAGTACTTC
TRBJ1-1	TRBV5-6	.	.	CASSQPEGPNTEAFF	TGTGCCAGCAGCCAACCGGAGGGCCCGAACACTGAAGCTTTCTTT
TRBJ2-7	TRBV6-1	.	.	CASSEEIGVGSEQYF	TGTGCCAGCAGTGAAGAGATAGGGGTAGGCAGCGAGCAGTACTTC
TRBJ1-1	TRBV29-1	.	.	CSVEDTGTMNTEAFF	TGCAGCGTTGAAGATACCGGGACGATGAACACTGAAGCTTTCTTT
TRBJ2-7	TRBV7-9	.	few	CASSSHRQGGRKYEQYF	TGTGCCAGCAGCTCCCATCGGCAGGGTGGAAGAAAGTACGAGCAGTACTTC
TRBJ2-7	TRBV5-6	.	.	CASSLGEGNEQYF	TGTGCCAGCAGCTTGGGAGAAGGGAACGAGCAGTACTTC
TRBJ2-7	TRBV5-6	.	.	CASGPGSYEQYF	TGTGCCAGCGGTCCAGGCTCCTACGAGCAGTACTTC
TRBJ2-3	TRBV7-9	.	.	CASSLIQGVDTQYF	TGTGCCAGCAGTTTAATACAGGGAGTAGATACGCAGTATTTT
TRBJ2-7	TRBV5-1	TRBD1	.	CASSQKQGSSYEQYF	TGCGCCAGCAGCCAAAAACAGGGGTCATCCTACGAGCAGTACTTC
TRBJ2-2	TRBV19	.	.	CASIAGMNTGELFF	TGTGCCAGTATTGCAGGGATGAACACCGGGGAGCTGTTTTTT
TRBJ2-3	TRBV5-4	TRBD2	.	CASSLPAGGDTQYF	TGTGCCAGCAGCTTGCCTGCGGGAGGAGATACGCAGTATTTT
TRBJ2-2	TRBV7-6	.	.	CASSLTDHTGELFF	TGTGCCAGCAGCTTGACAGACCACACCGGGGAGCTGTTTTTT
TRBJ2-3	TRBV9	.	.	CASSVVETNRDHPDTQYF	TGTGCCAGCAGCGTAGTAGAGACGAACAGGGATCATCCAGATACGCAGTATTTT
TRBJ2-1	TRBV4-1	.	.	CASSLGAQDEQFF	TGCGCCAGCAGCCTTGGGGCCCAGGATGAGCAGTTCTTC
TRBJ1-2	TRBV6-5	.	.	CASRTTAANYGYTF	TGTGCCAGCCGTACAACGGCCGCTAACTATGGCTACACCTTC
TRBJ2-7	TRBV14	.	.	CASSPHGGMFVYEQYF	TGTGCCAGCAGCCCCCATGGCGGGATGTTTGTTTACGAGCAGTACTTC
TRBJ2-2	TRBV29-1	TRBD1	.	CSVEQTGTGELFF	TGCAGCGTTGAACAGACAGGGACCGGGGAGCTGTTTTTT
TRBJ2-7	TRBV6-6	.	.	CASSPDGLEQYF	TGTGCCAGCAGTCCGGACGGACTCGAGCAGTACTTC
TRBJ1-1	TRBV28	.	.	CASSPRSEAFF	TGTGCCAGCAGTCCACGGTCGGAAGCTTTCTTT
TRBJ2-2	TRBV27	.	.	CASKKGDLSGELFF	TGTGCCAGCAAGAAGGGAGACCTCTCCGGGGAGCTGTTTTTT
TRBJ2-1	TRBV19	TRBD1	.	CASRWTGPRDEQFF	TGTGCCAGCAGATGGACAGGGCCTCGCGATGAGCAGTTCTTC
TRBJ1-2	TRBV13	.	.	CASSGTMTSYGYTF	TGTGCCAGCAGCGGTACTATGACGTCCTATGGCTACACCTTC
TRBJ2-1	TRBV27	TRBD2	.	CASSNLAGGTYNEQFF	TGTGCCAGCAGCAATCTAGCGGGAGGGACCTACAATGAGCAGTTCTTC
TRBJ1-5	TRBV29-1	TRBD1	.	CSVEKDRGLQPQHF	TGCAGCGTTGAAAAGGACAGGGGGCTTCAGCCCCAGCATTTT
TRBJ1-1	TRBV4-1	TRBD1	.	CASSQDVGTGGPNTEAFF	TGCGCCAGCAGCCAAGATGTCGGGACAGGGGGCCCGAACACTGAAGCTTTCTTT
TRBJ2-7	TRBV28	TRBD1	.	CASRIGQGGYEQYF	TGTGCCAGCAGAATAGGACAGGGCGGGTACGAGCAGTACTTC
TRBJ2-1	TRBV27	TRBD2	once	CASSLSGLRPYNEQFF	TGTGCCAGCAGTTTATCGGGACTAAGGCCTTACAATGAGCAGTTCTTC
TRBJ1-1	TRBV27	.	.	CASSRTHGTEAFF	TGTGCCAGCAGTCGTACGCATGGCACTGAAGCTTTCTTT
TRBJ2-7	TRBV30	.	.	CAWSDKPEQYF	TGTGCCTGGAGTGATAAGCCCGAGCAGTACTTC
TRBJ1-2	TRBV15	.	.	CATSRPGTLEGYTF	TGTGCCACCAGCAGACCAGGGACCCTAGAAGGCTACACCTTC